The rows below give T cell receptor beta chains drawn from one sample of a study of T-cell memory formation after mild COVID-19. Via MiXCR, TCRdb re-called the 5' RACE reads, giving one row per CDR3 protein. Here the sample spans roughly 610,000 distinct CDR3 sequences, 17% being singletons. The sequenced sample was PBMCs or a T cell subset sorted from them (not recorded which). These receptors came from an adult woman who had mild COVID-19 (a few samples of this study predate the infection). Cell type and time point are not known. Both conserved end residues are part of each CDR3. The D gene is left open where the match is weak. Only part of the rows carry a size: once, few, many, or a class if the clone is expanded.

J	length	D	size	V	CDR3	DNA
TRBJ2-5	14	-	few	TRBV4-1	CASSQRAEQETQYF	TGCGCCAGCAGCCAGCGGGCCGAGCAAGAGACCCAGTACTTC
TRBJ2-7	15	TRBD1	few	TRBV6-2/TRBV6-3	CASNLDRGGAYEQYF	TGTGCCAGCAACCTGGACAGGGGGGGTGCCTACGAGCAGTACTTC
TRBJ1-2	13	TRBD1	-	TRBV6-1	CASRKDRGSGYTF	TGTGCCAGCAGGAAGGACAGGGGATCTGGCTACACCTTC
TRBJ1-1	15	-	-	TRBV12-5	CASGLARQRNTEAFF	TGTGCTAGTGGTTTGGCAAGACAGAGGAACACTGAAGCTTTCTTT
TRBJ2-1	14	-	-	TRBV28	CASSLEDSPREQFF	TGTGCCAGCAGCCTGGAGGACTCGCCCCGTGAGCAGTTCTTC
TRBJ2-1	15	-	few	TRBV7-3	CASSLGGPPYNEQFF	TGTGCCAGCAGCTTAGGGGGGCCGCCCTACAATGAGCAGTTCTTC
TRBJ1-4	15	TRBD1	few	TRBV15	CATSRPGQGNEKLFF	TGTGCCACCAGCAGGCCGGGACAGGGGAATGAAAAACTGTTTTTT
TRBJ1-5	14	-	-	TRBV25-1	CASSEFEFPGPQHF	TGTGCCAGCAGTGAATTTGAGTTCCCGGGACCCCAGCATTTT
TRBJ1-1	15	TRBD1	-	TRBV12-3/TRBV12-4	CASSFRDSLNTEAFF	TGTGCCAGCAGCTTCCGGGACAGTCTGAACACTGAAGCTTTCTTT
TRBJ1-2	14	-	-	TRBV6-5	CASSYSEDRGGYTF	TGTGCCAGCAGTTACTCCGAGGACCGTGGGGGCTACACCTTC
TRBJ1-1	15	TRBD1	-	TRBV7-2	CASSLETGGITEAFF	TGTGCCAGCAGCCTAGAGACAGGGGGAATCACTGAAGCTTTCTTT
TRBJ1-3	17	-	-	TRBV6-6	CASSYYDRGISGNTIYF	TGTGCCAGCAGTTATTATGACCGAGGTATCTCTGGAAACACCATATATTTT
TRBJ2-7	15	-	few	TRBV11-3	CASSLGYGFRYEQYF	TGTGCCAGCAGCTTAGGGTACGGATTCCGGTACGAGCAGTACTTC
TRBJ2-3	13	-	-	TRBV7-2	CASSFYRADTQYF	TGTGCCAGCAGCTTCTACAGGGCAGATACGCAGTATTTT
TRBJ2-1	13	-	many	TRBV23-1	CASSYRPYNEQFF	TGCGCCAGCAGTTACAGGCCCTACAATGAGCAGTTCTTC
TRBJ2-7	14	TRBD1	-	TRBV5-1	CASSLYQGDYEQYF	TGCGCCAGCAGCTTGTATCAGGGGGACTACGAGCAGTACTTC
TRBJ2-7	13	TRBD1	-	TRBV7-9	CASGQAPSYEQYF	TGTGCCAGTGGACAGGCCCCTTCCTACGAGCAGTACTTC